Each of the 31 T cell receptor beta chains below was sequenced from the same sample in a study of blood T cell repertoires in COVID-19. Sequenced by immunoSEQ multiplex PCR; TCRdb stores in-frame clones only, minus some. The data show more than 300,000 clones, over 70% seen once. Sequencing input: peripheral blood. The receptor set was obtained from a woman between 45 and 65 years old with acute or convalescent COVID-19.

The chain combines TRBV4-1 with TRBJ2-5, with TRBD2 matching 7 bases. Losses at the gene ends were 1 base for V and 2 bases for J; bases not matched to a gene: 7. The CDR3 is 16 residues long. CDR1 is MGHRA, CDR2 YSYEKL, per germline. The CDR3 loop reads CASSQAPGRGQETQYF. CDR3 in DNA: TGCGCCAGCAGCCAAGCTCCAGGGAGGGGACAAGAGACCCAGTACTTC.

As to this clone: The same CDR3 is also encoded by other DNA sequences in this sample. The chain employs TRBV30 and TRBJ1-1; D might be TRBD1 (6 bases). The CDR3 loop spans 12 amino acids. CDR1 is GTSNPN and CDR2 is SVGIG in the germline V gene (reference sequence). Deletions cut 5 bases from V and 0 bases from J, with 7 bases between. The CDR3 nucleotides read TGTGCCTGGGACAGGCTGAACACTGAAGCTTTCTTT. Its protein product is CAWDRLNTEAFF.

V is TRBV6-1 and J is TRBJ2-7, with 7 bases that match TRBD1. There are 12 residues in the CDR3. V trimming: 1 base; J trimming: 6 bases; junction bases outside the gene matches: 0. The V gene's germline CDR1 is MNHNS and CDR2 SASEGT. In DNA, the CDR3 is TGTGCCAGCAGTGAAGGACAGGGCGAGCAGTACTTC. Protein sequence: CASSEGQGEQYF.

V usage is TRBV30 and J usage is TRBJ1-3; D is undetermined. Trimming stripped 8 bases from V and 3 bases from J, with 14 bases between. Germline assignment: CDR1 GTSNPN and CDR2 SVGIG (reference sequence). There are 13 residues in the CDR3. This chain's CDR3 is CASPSASGNTIYF. In DNA form, the CDR3 reads TGTGCCAGCCCCTCAGCGAGTGGAAACACCATATATTTT.

This sequence joins TRBV3-1 (or the pseudogene TRBV3-2) and TRBJ2-3; D might be TRBD1 (5 bases). CDR3 size: 13 residues. Trimming shortened V by 7 bases and J by 5 bases, and 13 bases separated the two germline ends. Germline lookup yields CDR1 LGHDT and CDR2 YNNKEL (reference sequence). In DNA, the CDR3 is TGTGCCAGCATACGGCAGGGCGAAGATACGCAGTATTTT. Translating gives CASIRQGEDTQYF.

This clone was counted only a few times. The CDR3 protein is CASSRGLDWRDTQYF. The CDR3 DNA sequence: TGTGCCAGCAGTCGAGGACTAGACTGGAGAGATACGCAGTATTTT. The V and J genes are TRBV27 and TRBJ2-3; 7 bases are a match to TRBD2. The V and J ends lost 5 bases and 5 bases, in that order; junction bases with no gene match: 10. CDR1 is MNHEY, CDR2 SMNVEV, per germline (reference sequence). The CDR3 runs to 15 residues.

The rearrangement links TRBV2 to TRBJ2-5, with no clear D. This CDR3 has 12 amino acids. The germline CDR1 and CDR2 sequences are SNHLY and FYNNEI. V was clipped by 7 bases and J by 4 bases, with 10 bases between them. The CDR3 loop reads CASKADTETQYF. CDR3 DNA sequence: TGTGCCAGCAAAGCCGATACAGAGACCCAGTACTTC. Using reference TRBV2 and TRBJ2-5 for the parts outside the CDR3, the full variable domain is EPEVTQTPSHQVTQMGQEVILRCVPISNHLYFYWYRQILGQKVEFLVSFYNNEISEKSEIFDDQFSVERPDGSNFTLKIRSTKLEDSAMYFCASKADTETQYFGPGTRLLVL.

This clone was counted only a few times. The chain uses TRBV30 and TRBJ1-6, with 8 bases matching TRBD1. After removal of 0 bases from V and 8 bases from J, the junction contained 6 bases not matched to a gene. The CDR3 has 15 residues. Germline CDR1 reads GTSNPN; CDR2 reads SVGIG (reference sequence). The CDR3 loop reads CAWSVRTGKDSPLHF. Written as DNA, the CDR3 is TGTGCCTGGAGTGTACGGACAGGGAAGGATTCACCCCTCCACTTT.

This chain links TRBV4-2 with TRBJ2-5, with 8 bases that match TRBD1. The CDR3 extends over 16 amino acids. The junction had 7 bases not matched to a gene; V was cut back by 0 bases and J by 4 bases. From germline, CDR1 is LGHNA and CDR2 YNFKEQ. The CDR3 DNA sequence: TGTGCCAGCAGCCAAGACACCGGGACAGGAGTAGAGACCCAGTACTTC. Amino acid sequence: CASSQDTGTGVETQYF.

This clone was observed a single time. J is TRBJ2-1 and V is TRBV19; 9 bases line up with TRBD1. CDR3 length: 18 residues. From germline, CDR1 is LNHDA and CDR2 SQIVND (reference sequence). With V trimmed by 5 bases and J by 3 bases, 14 bases remained unmatched. CDR3 DNA sequence: TGTGCCAGTAGTCCTTACGTCGGGGGACAGGGAGGCTACAATGAGCAGTTCTTC. It codes for CASSPYVGGQGGYNEQFF.

The V gene is TRBV5-1, the J gene TRBJ2-5, with TRBD1 matching 8 bases. The length of the CDR3 is 15 residues. Germline CDR1 reads SGHRS; CDR2 reads YFSETQ. V gave up 3 bases and J gave up 3 bases; unmatched junction bases: 7. CDR3 DNA: TGCGCCAGCAGCTCTCAGGGGGCGCGGGAAGAGACCCAGTACTTC. Encoded protein: CASSSQGAREETQYF.

This chain links TRBV28 with TRBJ1-5; TRBD1 is a possible D gene (6 bases). This CDR3 contains 16 residues. Trimming left V 9 bases short and J 2 bases short, with 20 bases between. Germline CDR1 is MDHEN and CDR2 is SYDVKM. This CDR3 is CASHNTGAGGNQPQHF. The CDR3 coding sequence is TGTGCCAGTCACAACACCGGGGCAGGGGGCAATCAGCCCCAGCATTTT.

The chain combines TRBV2 with TRBJ2-7, with 9 bases matching TRBD1. The J segment lost 3 bases and the V segment lost 5 bases, leaving 8 bases of the junction unmatched. CDR3 size: 15 residues. CDR1 and CDR2 from the germline V gene are SNHLY and FYNNEI. The CDR3 reads CASSPRDRVLYEQYV. CDR3 DNA: TGTGCCAGCAGTCCCCGGGACAGGGTGCTCTACGAGCAGTACGTC.

This rearrangement joins TRBV30 to TRBJ2-2, with TRBD1 matching over 10 bases. Germline CDR1 is GTSNPN and CDR2 is SVGIG (reference sequence). Losses at the gene ends were 7 bases for V and 1 base for J; bases not matched to a gene: 15. CDR3 size: 18 residues. The CDR3 loop is CASLPKVWTGGNTGELFF. The CDR3 nucleotides read TGTGCCTCCCTCCCGAAGGTGTGGACAGGGGGGAACACCGGGGAGCTGTTTTTT.

This chain connects TRBV5-4 to TRBJ2-3, with 7 bases aligning to TRBD1. Germline CDR1 reads SGHNT; CDR2 reads YYREEE (reference sequence). The junction had 6 bases not matched to a gene; V was cut back by 7 bases and J by 4 bases. The CDR3 runs to 13 residues. The CDR3 DNA reads TGTGCCAGCGGAGGACAGGCGTCAGATACGCAGTATTTT. Amino acids: CASGGQASDTQYF.

V gene TRBV7-9 combines with J gene TRBJ1-2; TRBD1 aligns across 8 bases. The V and J ends lost 5 bases and 1 base, in that order; junction bases with no gene match: 9. Germline CDR1 and CDR2: SEHNR and FQNEAQ (reference sequence). This CDR3 comprises 16 residues. CDR3 residues: CASSPLYRGSNYGYTF. In nucleotides, the CDR3 is TGTGCCAGCAGCCCCCTATACAGGGGGAGTAACTATGGCTACACCTTC.

The chain has TRBV12-3 or TRBV12-4 and TRBJ2-1; 10 positions agree with TRBD2. With 6 bases clipped from V and 16 bases from J, the junction kept 6 bases outside the gene matches. The CDR3 extends over 11 amino acids. Here the CDR3 DNA reads TGTGCCAGCAGGACCGGGACTAGCGACTTCTTC. As protein: CASRTGTSDFF.

This rearrangement joins TRBV5-1 to TRBJ1-1; D possibly corresponds to TRBD1 (5 bases). In germline, CDR1 is SGHRS, CDR2 YFSETQ. This CDR3 is built from 14 residues. The V end was cut by 4 bases, the J end by 0 bases, with 10 bases between. This CDR3 is CASSGGTLNTEAFF. In DNA, the CDR3 is TGCGCCAGCAGCGGGGGGACCCTGAACACTGAAGCTTTCTTT.

This clone was detected a few times. V usage is TRBV7-6 and J usage is TRBJ2-7; 8 nucleotides align to TRBD2. The CDR3 totals 15 residues. After removal of 5 bases from V and 0 bases from J, the junction contained 6 bases not matched to a gene. From germline, CDR1 is SGHVS and CDR2 FNYEAQ. CDR3 sequence reads: CASSEGLGDSYEQYF. CDR3 in DNA: TGTGCCAGCAGCGAGGGACTAGGGGACTCCTACGAGCAGTACTTC.

The genes are TRBV6-5 and TRBJ1-4; 11 positions agree with TRBD1. The CDR3 sequence is 13 residues long. Germline V gene sequence: CDR1 MNHEY, CDR2 SVGAGI. The trim removed 9 bases at V and 8 bases at J, leaving 5 bases unmatched. CDR3 loop: CASGTGGVEKLFF. The CDR3 region has the DNA TGTGCCAGTGGGACAGGGGGGGTCGAAAAACTGTTTTTT.

V usage is TRBV5-8 and J usage is TRBJ2-1; 7 bases fit TRBD2. Per germline, CDR1 SGHTS and CDR2 YDEGEE. The CDR3 sequence is 14 residues long. V shed 6 bases and J 8 bases; nucleotides not matched to a gene: 11. CDR3 amino acids: CASNGREMRYEQFF. The CDR3, as DNA: TGTGCCAGCAATGGGCGGGAGATGAGGTATGAGCAGTTCTTC.

The count of this clone is one. The CDR3 here is CASRGEGNTGELFF. The CDR3 DNA reads as TGTGCCTCAAGGGGGGAGGGTAACACCGGGGAGCTGTTTTTT. The chain employs TRBV30 and TRBJ2-2; a weak D match, TRBD2 (7 bases). CDR1 and CDR2 (germline): GTSNPN, SVGIG (reference sequence). CDR3 length: 14 residues. V was cut by 7 bases and J by 2 bases, with 14 bases left in between.

This CDR3 reads CSVLMRDTGTEAFF. In DNA, the CDR3 is TGCAGCGTTCTGATGAGGGACACGGGGACTGAAGCTTTCTTT. The genes are TRBV29-1 and TRBJ1-1; weak D call: TRBD1 (6 bases). Trimming shortened V by 5 bases and J by 5 bases, and 18 bases separated the two germline ends. The CDR3 length is 14 residues. The germline CDR1 and CDR2 sequences are SQVTM and ANQGSEA.

The chain employs TRBV5-1 and TRBJ1-2; 9 bases agree with TRBD1. Unmatched junction bases numbered 9, after V lost 6 bases and J lost 0 bases. CDR1 SGHRS and CDR2 YFSETQ come from the germline V gene. The length of the CDR3 is 16 residues. For the CDR3, the DNA is TGCGCCAGCACCTTAAGACAGGGGGATTCTAACTATGGCTACACCTTC. Translation gives CASTLRQGDSNYGYTF. The entire variable domain, with the rest obtained from reference TRBV5-1 and TRBJ1-2, is as follows: KAGVTQTPRYLIKTRGQQVTLSCSPISGHRSVSWYQQTPGQGLQFLFEYFSETQRNKGNFPGRFSGRQFSNSRSEMNVSTLELGDSALYLCASTLRQGDSNYGYTFGSGTRLTVV.

The chain is built from TRBV6-1 and TRBJ2-2; D unresolved. Germline V gene data show CDR1 as MNHNS and CDR2 as SASEGT. V dropped 6 bases and J dropped 3 bases, with 8 bases sitting between them. The CDR3 spans 13 residues. CDR3 nucleotide sequence: TGTGCCAGCAGCCCCGGAGACACCGGGGAGCTGTTTTTT. This gives the protein CASSPGDTGELFF.

The CDR3, as DNA: TGTGCCAGCAGCTTAGCCGAGACAGGGACGGGTGGCTACACCTTC. Encoded protein: CASSLAETGTGGYTF. The chain employs TRBV11-1 and TRBJ1-2, with 7 bases fitting TRBD1. V lost 0 bases and J lost 7; bases outside the gene matches: 8. The CDR3 is 15 residues long. Germline V gene sequence: CDR1 SGHAT, CDR2 FQDESV (reference sequence).

This chain joins TRBV30 and TRBJ1-3, with TRBD1 identical over 8 bases. The CDR3 extends over 15 amino acids. The V gene's germline CDR1 is GTSNPN and CDR2 SVGIG (reference sequence). The J segment lost 0 bases and the V segment lost 0 bases, leaving 1 base of the junction unmatched. In nucleotides, the CDR3 is TGTGCCTGGAGTGTGGGACAGGACTCTGGAAACACCATATATTTT. The encoded protein is CAWSVGQDSGNTIYF.

The chain links TRBV5-1 to TRBJ2-5; D perhaps matches TRBD2 (6 bases). V was trimmed by 2 bases and J by 1 base, leaving 9 bases between them. The CDR3 runs 14 residues. The germline CDR1 and CDR2 sequences are SGHRS and YFSETQ. The CDR3 loop reads CASSFRDSQETQYF. The CDR3, as DNA: TGCGCCAGCAGCTTCCGGGACTCCCAAGAGACCCAGTACTTC.

The chain is built from TRBV9 and TRBJ1-4; perhaps TRBD1 as D (6 bases). V lost 0 bases to trimming and J lost 4 bases, with 7 bases between them. Germline CDR1 and CDR2: SGDLS and YYNGEE. This CDR3 is 14 amino acids long. CDR3 sequence (DNA): TGTGCCAGCAGCGTAGGAGGGGGTAATGAAAAACTGTTTTTT. Translated, it gives CASSVGGGNEKLFF. The full variable domain, completed using reference TRBV9 and TRBJ1-4, is DSGVTQTPKHLITATGQRVTLRCSPRSGDLSVYWYQQSLDQGLQFLIQYYNGEERAKGNILERFSAQQFPDLHSELNLSSLELGDSALYFCASSVGGGNEKLFFGSGTQLSVL.

The V call is TRBV7-2, the J call TRBJ2-3; the D gene is possibly TRBD2 (5 bases). From germline, CDR1 is SGHTA and CDR2 FQGNSA. This CDR3 has 13 residues. The V end was cut by 4 bases, the J end by 4 bases, with 9 bases between. CDR3 sequence reads: CASSSMRADTQYF. Written as DNA, the CDR3 is TGTGCCAGCAGCTCCATGAGGGCAGATACGCAGTATTTT.

This clone came up a few times. The chain employs TRBV11-2 and TRBJ2-1; possible D gene TRBD2, 5 bases. Germline CDR1 is SGHAT and CDR2 is FQNNGV. The CDR3 is 15 amino acids. Trimming shortened V by 1 base and J by 2 bases, and 9 bases separated the two germline ends. The DNA of the CDR3 is TGTGCCAGCAGCTTAGGGGCTAGCCCCTACAATGAGCAGTTCTTC. Translating it yields CASSLGASPYNEQFF.